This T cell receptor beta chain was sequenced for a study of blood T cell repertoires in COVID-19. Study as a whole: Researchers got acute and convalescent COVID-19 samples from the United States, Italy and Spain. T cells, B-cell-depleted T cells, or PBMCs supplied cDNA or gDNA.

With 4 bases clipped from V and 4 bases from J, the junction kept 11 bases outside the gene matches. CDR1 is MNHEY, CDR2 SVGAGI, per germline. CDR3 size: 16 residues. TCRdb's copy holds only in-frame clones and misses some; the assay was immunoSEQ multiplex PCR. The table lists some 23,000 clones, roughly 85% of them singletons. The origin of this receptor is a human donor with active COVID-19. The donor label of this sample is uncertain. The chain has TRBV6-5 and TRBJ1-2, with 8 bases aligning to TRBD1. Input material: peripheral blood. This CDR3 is CASSSLGRTGSYGYTF. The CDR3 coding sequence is TGTGCCAGCAGTTCCCTGGGAAGGACAGGGAGCTATGGCTACACCTTC.